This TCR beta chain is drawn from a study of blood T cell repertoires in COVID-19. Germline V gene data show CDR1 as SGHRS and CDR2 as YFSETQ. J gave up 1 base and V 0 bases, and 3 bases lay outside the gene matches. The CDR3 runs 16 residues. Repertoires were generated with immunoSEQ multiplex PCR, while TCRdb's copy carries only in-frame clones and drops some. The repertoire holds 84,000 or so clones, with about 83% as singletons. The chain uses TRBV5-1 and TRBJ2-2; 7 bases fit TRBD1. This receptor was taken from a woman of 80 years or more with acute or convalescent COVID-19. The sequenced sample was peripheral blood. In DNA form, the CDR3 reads TGCGCCAGCAGCTTGGGCCAGGGGGAGAACACCGGGGAGCTGTTTTTT. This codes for CASSLGQGENTGELFF.